This TCR beta chain comes out of a study of tumor-infiltrating lymphocytes in primary liver carcinoma. For the study at large: Samples gave roughly 3.65 to 8 million productive TCRbeta reads, similar across tissue types.

CDR1 is SGHRS and CDR2 is YFSETQ in the germline V gene. The CDR3 totals 14 residues. In the case of this clonotype: A read error may explain this, as a much larger clone is one base away.

Both RNA and DNA were isolated together from around 20-30 mg of bulk tissue that had not been sorted. Total RNA (around 510 ng) served as template for TCR beta cDNA synthesis primed by a constant-region primer. Investigators got TCR beta libraries out of three nested multiplex PCR rounds, done with slightly modified ARM-PCR. TRBV1-TRBV30 forward and Cbeta reverse primers drove the first two roughly 10-cycle rounds. TCRdb redid the calling of the multiplex PCR reads with MiXCR, one entry per CDR3 protein. In the table there are roughly 36,000 distinct CDR3 sequences, roughly 80% of which are singletons.

This clonotype was sampled from a man aged 35 to 55 with primary liver carcinoma and hepatitis B virus infection. The chain couples TRBV5-1 to TRBJ1-2, with 7 bases fitting TRBD1. Sample: tumor-adjacent normal liver tissue. The CDR3 DNA reads TGCGCCAGCAGCCCCCGGGACAGTAACTATGGCAACACCTTC. Residues: CASSPRDSNYGNTF.